This T cell receptor beta chain was identified during a study of T cells in Graves' hyperthyroidism and ophthalmopathy. This clonotype was counted many times. Amplification yielded TCR beta CDR3 regions, with RNA transcripts as the source. An initial round of RT-PCR targeting the TCR CDR3 relied on the HTBI primer set. A single record per CDR3 protein comes from TCRdb applying MiXCR to the multiplex PCR reads. The data hold about 610,000 distinct CDR3 sequences, with about 15% observed a single time. The CDR3 spans 13 residues. V was shortened by 4 bases and J by 2 bases, with 9 bases between the two germline ends. Germline V gives CDR1 SQVTM, CDR2 ANQGSEA.

The receptor comes from a woman between 35 and 50 years old with Graves' ophthalmopathy. The V call is TRBV29-1, the J call TRBJ1-3; unclear D gene. The sequenced sample consisted of blood. CDR3 coding DNA: TGCAGCGTTGTATTGCGTACTGGAAACACCATATATTTT. This sequence encodes CSVVLRTGNTIYF.